The rows below give T cell receptor beta chains drawn from one sample of a study of T cell responses to AZD1222 COVID-19 vaccine. Data came from immunoSEQ multiplex PCR; TCRdb stores just in-frame clones and leaves some out. The sample holds 85,000 to 95,000 clones, 75% to 90% seen once. Sequences were derived from peripheral blood, sampled 28 days after the second AZD1222 dose. All receptors come from an adult who received the AZD1222 COVID-19 vaccine. Both conserved end residues are part of each CDR3. The D gene is left open where the match is weak. Only part of the rows carry a size: once, few, many, or a class if the clone is expanded.

v_call	d_call	clone_size	j_call	cdr3_aa	cdr3_nt
TRBV2	TRBD1	.	TRBJ1-5	CASSSGTVSNQPQHF	TGTGCCAGCAGTTCCGGGACAGTTAGCAATCAGCCCCAGCATTTT
TRBV27	TRBD1	once	TRBJ1-5	CASSLKGQGQPQHF	TGTGCCAGCAGTTTAAAGGGACAGGGTCAGCCCCAGCATTTT
TRBV7-3	TRBD2	.	TRBJ2-5	CASARLAGGVETQYF	TGTGCCAGTGCGCGATTGGCGGGGGGCGTGGAGACCCAGTACTTC
TRBV4-1	.	once	TRBJ2-1	CASSQDRGRPTSEQFF	TGCGCCAGCAGCCAAGATAGAGGACGGCCTACAAGTGAGCAGTTCTTC
TRBV6-5	.	.	TRBJ2-7	CASIGLEQYF	TGTGCCAGCATCGGTCTCGAGCAGTACTTC
TRBV12-2	.	.	TRBJ1-1	CASRRDWEAFF	TGTGCAAGTCGCCGAGATTGGGAAGCTTTCTTT
TRBV3-1/TRBV3-2	.	.	TRBJ2-7	CASAHPPSSYEQYF	TGTGCCAGCGCTCATCCTCCGAGCTCCTACGAGCAGTACTTC
TRBV27	.	.	TRBJ1-1	CASSQTRDTPNTEAFF	TGTGCCAGCAGCCAAACCCGGGACACCCCGAACACTGAAGCTTTCTTT
TRBV29-1	.	.	TRBJ1-1	CSVGRGTAEAFF	TGCAGCGTTGGCCGGGGGACGGCTGAAGCTTTCTTT
TRBV9	TRBD1	.	TRBJ1-5	CASSITGQSNQPQHF	TGTGCCAGCAGCATCACGGGACAGAGCAATCAGCCCCAGCATTTT
TRBV9	TRBD1	.	TRBJ1-1	CASSLHRGSTNTEAFF	TGTGCCAGCAGCCTTCACAGGGGTAGTACGAACACTGAAGCTTTCTTT
TRBV19	TRBD1	.	TRBJ2-7	CASSIGTAAYEQYF	TGTGCCAGTAGTATTGGGACAGCCGCCTACGAGCAGTACTTC
TRBV27	.	.	TRBJ1-5	CASSPREIRRPQHF	TGTGCCAGCAGTCCCCGGGAGATCAGAAGGCCCCAGCATTTT
TRBV6-5	.	.	TRBJ1-2	CASGSATYGYTF	TGTGCCAGCGGTTCGGCTACCTATGGCTACACCTTC
TRBV7-8	.	once	TRBJ1-1	CASSLYDEAFF	TGTGCCAGCAGCTTATACGATGAAGCTTTCTTT
TRBV30	.	.	TRBJ2-3	CAWSDLGVSTDTQYF	TGTGCCTGGAGTGATCTCGGGGTTAGCACAGATACGCAGTATTTT
TRBV7-9	TRBD1	.	TRBJ1-2	CASSRTGGVYYGYTF	TGTGCCAGCAGTCGTACAGGGGGCGTATACTATGGCTACACCTTC
TRBV6-4	.	.	TRBJ1-1	CASSPRENTEAFF	TGTGCCAGCAGTCCCAGGGAAAACACTGAAGCTTTCTTT
TRBV5-1	.	once	TRBJ1-4	CASSFYSATNEKLFF	TGCGCCAGCAGCTTCTACAGTGCAACTAATGAAAAACTGTTTTTT